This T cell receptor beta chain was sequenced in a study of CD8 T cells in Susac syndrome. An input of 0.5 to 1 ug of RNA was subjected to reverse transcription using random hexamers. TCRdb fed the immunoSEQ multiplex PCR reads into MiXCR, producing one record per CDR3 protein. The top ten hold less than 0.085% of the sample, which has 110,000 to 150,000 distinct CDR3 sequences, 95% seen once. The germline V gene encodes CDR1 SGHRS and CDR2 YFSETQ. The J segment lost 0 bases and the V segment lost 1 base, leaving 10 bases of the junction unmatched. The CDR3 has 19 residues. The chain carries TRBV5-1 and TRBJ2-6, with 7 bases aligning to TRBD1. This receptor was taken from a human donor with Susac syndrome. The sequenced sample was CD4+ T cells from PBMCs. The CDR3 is CASSLPRQGSTSGANVLTF. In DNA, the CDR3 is TGCGCCAGCAGCTTGCCCCGACAGGGCTCTACCTCTGGGGCCAACGTCCTGACTTTC.